These 22 T cell receptor beta chains were sequenced from one sample in a study of T-cell reconstitution after alpha-beta-depleted transplantation in children. As it was prepared, the TCRbeta library received unique molecular identifiers. TCRdb re-called the PCR reads with MiXCR, one entry per CDR3 protein. The table includes about a million distinct CDR3 sequences, 25% to 30% detected once. The starting material was PBMCs, mostly from graft donor cells, obtained 360 days after TCRalphabeta/CD19-depleted stem cell transplant. Receptors were obtained from a boy less than two years old who had a stem cell transplant for SCID, so the T cells may come from the graft donor.

CDR3 sequence reads: CASSPLTGSQGTQYF. In nucleotides, the CDR3 is TGCGCCAGCAGCCCCTTGACAGGTTCCCAGGGGACCCAGTACTTC. This rearrangement joins TRBV5-1 to TRBJ2-5, with D possibly TRBD1 on 6 matching bases. Germline-derived CDR1 and CDR2 are SGHRS and YFSETQ. This CDR3 comprises 15 residues. The V end was cut by 4 bases, the J end by 7 bases, with 20 bases between.

This clonotype was counted a few times. The chain joins TRBV5-6 to TRBJ2-3, with D tentatively TRBD1 or TRBD2 (6 bases each). CDR1 is SGHDT, CDR2 YYEEEE, per germline. CDR3 length: 16 residues. Trimming left V 0 bases short and J 3 bases short, with 14 bases between. This CDR3 reads CASSLVGGANTDTQYF. In DNA, the CDR3 is TGTGCCAGCAGCTTGGTGGGGGGCGCCAATACAGATACGCAGTATTTT.

This clonotype was seen more than once but under ten times. This chain connects TRBV28 to TRBJ2-7; a possible D gene is TRBD2 (5 bases). V lost 3 bases and J 2 bases, leaving 17 bases between the germline ends. Germline V gene sequence: CDR1 MDHEN, CDR2 SYDVKM. This CDR3 region has 16 residues. The CDR3 loop is CASSFMSRVQTYEQYF. CDR3 nucleotides: TGTGCCAGCAGTTTTATGTCGAGGGTCCAAACCTACGAGCAGTACTTC.

This clonotype was counted a few times. This chain joins TRBV5-1 and TRBJ2-1; 8 nucleotides line up with TRBD2. V was pared by 1 base and J by 6 bases, with 6 bases of the junction left unmatched. The CDR3 loop spans 15 amino acids. Germline V gene lookup returns CDR1 SGHRS and CDR2 YFSETQ. CDR3 DNA sequence: TGCGCCAGCAGCTTGCGGTCTAGCGGGCTCAATGAGCAGTTCTTC. It codes for CASSLRSSGLNEQFF.

This clonotype has more than one count but fewer than ten. The CDR3 loop reads CASSLVGYGDSPLHF. CDR3 nucleotides: TGCGCCAGCAGCTTGGTCGGGTACGGGGATTCACCCCTCCACTTT. The chain links TRBV5-1 to TRBJ1-6, with D uncertain. The CDR3 extends over 15 amino acids. Looked up from germline, CDR1 is SGHRS and CDR2 is YFSETQ. Trimming pared 0 bases from V and 8 bases from J, leaving 12 bases between.

CDR3 residues: CATSGGVGTNTGELFF. CDR3 DNA: TGTGCCACCAGTGGTGGAGTCGGCACGAACACCGGGGAGCTGTTTTTT. V and J are TRBV24-1 and TRBJ2-2, with D hard to call. Looked up from germline, CDR1 is KGHDR and CDR2 is SFDVKD. Trimming pared 5 bases from V and 0 bases from J, leaving 12 bases between. There are 16 residues in the CDR3.

This clonotype was detected a few times. The gene calls are TRBV29-1 and TRBJ1-1; 9 bases align to TRBD1. CDR3 length: 15 amino acids. CDR1 and CDR2 from the germline V gene are SQVTM and ANQGSEA. With V trimmed by 0 bases and J by 5 bases, 7 bases remained unmatched. The CDR3 region is CSVEDRNRGQTEAFF. The CDR3 DNA reads as TGCAGCGTTGAAGATCGGAACAGGGGGCAAACTGAAGCTTTCTTT. Full variable domain (rest looked up from reference TRBV29-1 and TRBJ1-1): SAVISQKPSRDICQRGTSLTIQCQVDSQVTMMFWYRQQPGQSLTLIATANQGSEATYESGFVIDKFPISRPNLTFSTLTVSNMSPEDSSIYLCSVEDRNRGQTEAFFGQGTRLTVV.

J is TRBJ1-1 and V is TRBV2, with TRBD1 identical over 7 bases. The CDR3 has 13 residues. The ends lost 8 bases at V and 1 base at J; junction bases unmatched: 4. Germline V gene sequence: CDR1 SNHLY, CDR2 FYNNEI. CDR3 in amino acids: CASYRDRNTEAFF. The CDR3 nucleotides read TGTGCCAGCTACAGGGACAGGAACACTGAAGCTTTCTTT.

The chain couples TRBV9 to TRBJ2-1; 14 nucleotides line up with TRBD2. V was clipped by 3 bases and J by 4 bases; unmatched bases: 6. The germline V gene encodes CDR1 SGDLS and CDR2 YYNGEE. This CDR3 comprises 17 residues. The CDR3, as DNA: TGTGCCAGCAGCGAGACCGGGACTAGCGGGGGATACAATGAGCAGTTCTTC. Translation: CASSETGTSGGYNEQFF. The entire variable domain, with the rest obtained from reference TRBV9 and TRBJ2-1, is as follows: DSGVTQTPKHLITATGQRVTLRCSPRSGDLSVYWYQQSLDQGLQFLIQYYNGEERAKGNILERFSAQQFPDLHSELNLSSLELGDSALYFCASSETGTSGGYNEQFFGPGTRLTVL.

This clonotype has just a few counts. The V gene is TRBV20-1, the J gene TRBJ1-1; D remains unclear. The germline V and J ends were trimmed by 5 bases and 4 bases, with 14 bases remaining between them. Germline-derived CDR1 and CDR2 are DFQATT and SNEGSKA (reference sequence). The CDR3 loop spans 13 amino acids. The CDR3 DNA sequence: TGCAGTGCTGTTGACTCCGCGGGCACTGAAGCTTTCTTT. Its protein is CSAVDSAGTEAFF.

The genes are TRBV12-5 and TRBJ1-5; D is ambiguous. From germline, CDR1 is LGHNT and CDR2 FRNRAP. This CDR3 is built from 16 residues. V lost 2 bases and J 0 bases, leaving 11 bases between the germline ends. In DNA, the CDR3 is TGTGCTAGTGGTTTGCCTCGACGGCCTAGCAATCAGCCCCAGCATTTT. Protein sequence: CASGLPRRPSNQPQHF.

This clonotype was seen only a few times. CDR3 region: CASSLSGTGVTDTQYF. The CDR3 coding sequence is TGCGCCAGCAGCTTGTCGGGGACAGGAGTCACAGATACGCAGTATTTT. This chain connects TRBV5-1 to TRBJ2-3; 8 nucleotides line up with TRBD1. The CDR3 has 16 amino acids. Trimming at V came to 1 base and at J to 2 bases, leaving 6 bases not matched to a gene. The germline V gene encodes CDR1 SGHRS and CDR2 YFSETQ.

This clonotype showed up just a few times. The V gene is TRBV6-5, the J gene TRBJ1-1; D not resolved. This CDR3 region has 16 residues. Trimming removed 0 bases from V and 1 base from J, with 12 bases in between. CDR1 is MNHEY, CDR2 SVGAGI, per germline. CDR3 in amino acids: CASSYSPSSGNTEAFF. CDR3 in DNA: TGTGCCAGCAGTTACTCGCCATCAAGCGGGAACACTGAAGCTTTCTTT.

The chain employs TRBV3-1 and TRBJ2-7, with D possibly being TRBD1 (5 bases). CDR3 size: 13 residues. Trimming stripped 5 bases from V and 3 bases from J, with 11 bases between. From germline, CDR1 is LGHDT and CDR2 YNNKEL (reference sequence). DNA for the CDR3: TGTGCCAGCAGCTTTCAGGGTTACTACGAGCAGTACTTC. This gives the protein CASSFQGYYEQYF.

The chain links TRBV7-8 to TRBJ1-1; 10 bases align to TRBD1. The germline V gene has CDR1 SGHVS and CDR2 FQNEAQ. The CDR3 covers 15 residues. The ends lost 4 bases at V and 5 bases at J; junction bases unmatched: 7. For the CDR3, the DNA is TGTGCCAGCAGCTCCGACGGGACAGGGGATACTGAAGCTTTCTTT. Its translation is CASSSDGTGDTEAFF.

J is TRBJ2-5 and V is TRBV4-3, with unresolved D. The CDR3 covers 17 residues. Germline CDR1 and CDR2: LGHNA and YSLEER. The ends were cut back, 0 bases at V and 0 bases at J, with 14 bases in the middle. The CDR3 bases are TGCGCCAGCAGCCAAGAGGGCCGGTTGGGGTACCAAGAGACCCAGTACTTC. It codes for CASSQEGRLGYQETQYF.

A few counts support this clonotype. The rearrangement joins TRBV12-3 or TRBV12-4 to TRBJ2-7; possible D gene TRBD1, 6 bases. V lost 6 bases to trimming and J lost 0 bases, with 12 bases between them. This CDR3 region has 14 residues. The DNA for the CDR3 is TGTGCCAGCAGGCAGGACAGCAGCTCCTACGAGCAGTACTTC. Its translation: CASRQDSSSYEQYF.

This clonotype showed up just a few times. This chain connects TRBV7-9 to TRBJ2-7, with 8 positions matching TRBD1. Germline CDR1 and CDR2: SEHNR and FQNEAQ (reference sequence). The CDR3 is made up of 15 amino acids. The V gene end was trimmed by 6 bases and the J gene end by 0 bases; junction bases not matched to a gene: 7. DNA for the CDR3: TGTGCCAGCAGTTTTACAGGGGGGCCCTCCTACGAGCAGTACTTC. As protein: CASSFTGGPSYEQYF.

The chain recombines TRBV28 with TRBJ2-7; 7 bases fit TRBD1. The CDR3 is made up of 14 amino acids. V lost 1 base, J lost 3 bases, and 3 bases stayed unmatched. From germline, CDR1 is MDHEN and CDR2 SYDVKM. In DNA form, the CDR3 reads TGTGCCAGCAGTTTATTCAACAGGGGCTACGAGCAGTACTTC. Its translation is CASSLFNRGYEQYF.

This clonotype was seen more than once but under ten times. The V gene is TRBV20-1, the J gene TRBJ2-3; 12 nucleotides agree with TRBD2. The CDR3 is 16 amino acids. Per germline, CDR1 DFQATT and CDR2 SNEGSKA (reference sequence). V gave up 3 bases and J gave up 7 bases; unmatched junction bases: 11. CDR3 sequence reads: CSASKQTSGGPHTQYF. Written as DNA, the CDR3 is TGCAGTGCTAGTAAACAAACTAGCGGGGGGCCCCATACGCAGTATTTT.

The table lists this clonotype with many counts. This chain connects TRBV4-1 to TRBJ1-2; D ambiguous. CDR1 and CDR2 from the germline V gene are MGHRA and YSYEKL. CDR3 size: 15 residues. The ends were cut back, 0 bases at V and 8 bases at J, with 16 bases in the middle. DNA for the CDR3: TGCGCCAGCAGCCAAGATTTCCTAATAAACCCAGGCTACACCTTC. It translates to CASSQDFLINPGYTF.

This clonotype has only a few counts. This chain links TRBV5-5 with TRBJ2-3; TRBD2 is a possible D gene (5 bases). V was cut by 4 bases and J by 8 bases, with 11 bases left in between. Per germline, CDR1 SGHKS and CDR2 YYEKEE (reference sequence). The CDR3 loop spans 12 amino acids. The CDR3 sequence is CASSAAEGTQYF. The CDR3 coding sequence is TGTGCCAGCAGCGCAGCAGAGGGTACGCAGTATTTT.